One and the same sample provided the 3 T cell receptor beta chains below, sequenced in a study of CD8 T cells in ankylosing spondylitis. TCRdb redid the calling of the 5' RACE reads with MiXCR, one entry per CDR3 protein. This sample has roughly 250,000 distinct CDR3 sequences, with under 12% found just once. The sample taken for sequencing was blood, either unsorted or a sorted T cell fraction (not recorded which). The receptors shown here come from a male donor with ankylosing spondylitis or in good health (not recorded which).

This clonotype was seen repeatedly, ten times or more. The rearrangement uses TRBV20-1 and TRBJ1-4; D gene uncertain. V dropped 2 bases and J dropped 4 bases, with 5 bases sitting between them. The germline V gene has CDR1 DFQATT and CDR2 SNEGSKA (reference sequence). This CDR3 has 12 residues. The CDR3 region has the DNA TGCAGTGCTAGACAGCTTAATGAAAAACTGTTTTTT. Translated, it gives CSARQLNEKLFF.

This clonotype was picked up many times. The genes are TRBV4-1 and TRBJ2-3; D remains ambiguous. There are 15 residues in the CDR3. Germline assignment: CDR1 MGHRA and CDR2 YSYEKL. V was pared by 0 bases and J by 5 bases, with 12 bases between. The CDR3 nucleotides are TGCGCCAGCAGCCAAGAAATCCGGCAGAAAGATACGCAGTATTTT. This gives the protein CASSQEIRQKDTQYF.

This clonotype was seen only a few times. CDR3 region: CASSQDTGKNIQYF. DNA of the CDR3: TGTGCCAGCAGCCAAGATACAGGAAAAAACATTCAGTACTTC. The rearrangement uses TRBV4-2 and TRBJ2-4; possibly TRBD1 for D (5 bases). Germline V gene sequence: CDR1 LGHNA, CDR2 YNFKEQ. The CDR3 totals 14 residues. V lost 0 bases and J lost 4, with 7 bases in between.